The text below deals with one T cell receptor (beta chain). Its specificity is not known. The sample is drawn from a study of cytomegalovirus exposure and HLA in healthy donors. Study results and limitations: Donors were assumed by presence/absence analyses to have roughly uniform sequencing depth. A missense variant in DCLRE1C was later tied to TCR beta V- and J-gene trimming. Some TCR beta chains (more than 150 of them) were listed as cytomegalovirus-associated.

J lost 6 bases, V lost 4 bases, and 8 bases had no gene match. The CDR3 extends over 15 amino acids. The germline V gene has CDR1 MNHEY and CDR2 SMNVEV (reference sequence). With 60 Vbeta and 13 Jbeta primers, the PCR was carried out. Generated by immunoSEQ multiplex PCR, the TCRdb table keeps only in-frame clones and is missing some. This table holds over 150,000 clones, approximately 71% found once. Regarding donors, all were healthy bone marrow donors. This chain uses TRBV27 with TRBJ1-5; 8 nucleotides agree with TRBD1. Sample: PBMCs. The sequence was obtained from a woman between 18 and 29 years old in good health and CMV-seropositive. The CDR3 protein is CASSSGTGGFQPQHF. The CDR3 DNA is TGTGCCAGCAGTTCAGGCACAGGGGGATTTCAGCCCCAGCATTTT.